Below are 25 T cell receptor beta chains sequenced from a single sample in a study of graft-versus-host responses after intestinal transplantation. The method was immunoSEQ multiplex PCR; TCRdb's version includes in-frame clones alone and lacks a portion of them. The sample lists 100,000 or so clones; 90% to 95% were seen once. The antigens for these receptors are not known. The source material was unstimulated CD8+ T cells sorted from spleen or lymph node cells, sampled before intestinal transplant. These receptors all stem from a human donor who received an intestinal transplant.

Concerning this clone itself: Other DNA sequences of this sample code for an identical CDR3. The chain combines TRBV10-1 with TRBJ1-1; possible D gene TRBD1, 6 bases. Germline V gene data show CDR1 as WNHNN and CDR2 as SYGVQD (reference sequence). Trimming left V 8 bases short and J 1 base short, with 8 bases between. The CDR3 sequence is 12 residues long. The CDR3 coding sequence is TGCGCCAGCTCACAGGGGAACACTGAAGCTTTCTTT. The encoded protein is CASSQGNTEAFF.

The V gene is TRBV30, the J gene TRBJ2-6; D gene uncertain. The CDR3 has 13 amino acids. Trimming shortened V by 5 bases and J by 2 bases, and 7 bases separated the two germline ends. Germline-derived CDR1 and CDR2 are GTSNPN and SVGIG (reference sequence). CDR3 sequence reads: CAWQSPGANVLTF. The CDR3 region has the DNA TGTGCCTGGCAAAGCCCTGGGGCCAACGTCCTGACTTTC.

The DNA for the CDR3 is TGTGCCAGCAGCTTAGATGGCAGGGACGAGCAGTACTTC. Amino acid sequence: CASSLDGRDEQYF. The chain joins TRBV7-9 to TRBJ2-7; D might be TRBD1 (5 bases). The CDR3 spans 13 residues. Deletions cut 1 base from V and 5 bases from J, with 9 bases between. The germline CDR1 and CDR2 sequences are SEHNR and FQNEAQ (reference sequence).

The chain has TRBV30 and TRBJ2-3; D perhaps matches TRBD1 (6 bases). This CDR3 has 16 amino acids. Trimming removed 2 bases from V and 1 base from J, with 16 bases in between. Germline loops: CDR1 GTSNPN, CDR2 SVGIG (reference sequence). The CDR3 DNA reads as TGTGCCTGGAGTCCCGGGACACTAACGGGCACAGATACGCAGTATTTT. Protein: CAWSPGTLTGTDTQYF.

The CDR3 DNA sequence: TGTGCCAGCCGCAAGGGGGGGCAGAACTATGGCTACACCTTC. This codes for CASRKGGQNYGYTF. The V and J genes are TRBV27 and TRBJ1-2; D possibly corresponds to TRBD1 (6 bases). This CDR3 comprises 14 residues. V lost 8 bases and J lost 2, with 15 bases in between. Germline assignment: CDR1 MNHEY and CDR2 SMNVEV (reference sequence).

This rearrangement joins TRBV5-6 to TRBJ2-7; the match to TRBD1 covers 8 bases. The germline gives CDR1 SGHDT, CDR2 YYEEEE. This CDR3 comprises 13 residues. The junction had 9 bases not matched to a gene; V was cut back by 8 bases and J by 5 bases. The DNA for the CDR3 is TGTGCCAGTACCGACAGGGGTTTTCACGAGCAGTACTTC. It translates to CASTDRGFHEQYF.

The V gene is TRBV18, the J gene TRBJ1-6; D ambiguous. CDR1 and CDR2 from the germline V gene are KGHSH and LQKENI. This CDR3 has 15 amino acids. V dropped 6 bases and J dropped 6 bases, with 15 bases sitting between them. For the CDR3, the DNA is TGTGCCAGCTCCTTTGGGAGAGACTCTAATTCACCCCTCCACTTT. Protein sequence: CASSFGRDSNSPLHF.

The chain uses TRBV11-2 and TRBJ2-7; possible D gene TRBD1, 6 bases. Trimming removed 3 bases from V and 3 bases from J, with 12 bases in between. Germline V gives CDR1 SGHAT, CDR2 FQNNGV. This CDR3 spans 14 amino acids. This chain's CDR3 is CASSFEGVIYEQYF. The CDR3 bases are TGTGCCAGCAGCTTTGAGGGGGTTATCTACGAGCAGTACTTC. The entire variable domain, with the rest obtained from reference TRBV11-2 and TRBJ2-7, is as follows: EAGVAQSPRYKIIEKRQSVAFWCNPISGHATLYWYQQILGQGPKLLIQFQNNGVVDDSQLPKDRFSAERLKGVDSTLKIQPAKLEDSAVYLCASSFEGVIYEQYFGPGTRLTVT.

The J gene is TRBJ1-6, the V gene TRBV9; D might be TRBD1 (5 bases). Per the germline V gene, CDR1 is SGDLS and CDR2 is YYNGEE. Trimming took off 7 bases at V and 10 bases at J, with 18 bases between the two ends. The CDR3 runs 14 residues. The CDR3 sequence is CASGGGAGLSPLHF. CDR3 bases: TGTGCCAGCGGAGGCGGGGCAGGGTTATCACCCCTCCACTTT.

This chain connects TRBV29-1 to TRBJ2-3; 7 bases align to TRBD2. CDR3 length: 15 residues. V was clipped by 0 bases and J by 5 bases; unmatched bases: 8. Germline CDR1 reads SQVTM; CDR2 reads ANQGSEA. The CDR3 sequence: CSVEDKRRGRDTQYF. The CDR3 DNA reads as TGCAGCGTTGAAGATAAAAGGCGGGGGAGAGATACGCAGTATTTT.

The count of this clone is one. The chain couples TRBV30 to TRBJ2-1; 13 bases are shared with TRBD2. The CDR3 covers 15 residues. The J segment lost 9 bases and the V segment lost 1 base, leaving 6 bases of the junction unmatched. Germline V gene sequence: CDR1 GTSNPN, CDR2 SVGIG (reference sequence). CDR3 DNA sequence: TGTGCCTGGAGTGCGACTAGCGGGGGGTGGGCTGAGCAGTTCTTC. It specifies CAWSATSGGWAEQFF.

Only one count was recorded for this clone. The rearrangement uses TRBV15 and TRBJ2-1, with 11 bases fitting TRBD1. CDR1 is LNHNV and CDR2 is YYDKDF in the germline V gene (reference sequence). J lost 7 bases, V lost 3 bases, and 5 bases had no gene match. The CDR3 totals 15 residues. Here the CDR3 reads CATSRDRGRNNEQFF. The CDR3 DNA is TGTGCCACCAGCAGGGACAGGGGGCGGAATAATGAGCAGTTCTTC. Together with reference TRBV15 and TRBJ2-1, the CDR3 gives the full variable domain: DAMVIQNPRYQVTQFGKPVTLSCSQTLNHNVMYWYQQKSSQAPKLLFHYYDKDFNNEADTPDNFQSRRPNTSFCFLDIRSPGLGDTAMYLCATSRDRGRNNEQFFGPGTRLTVL.

The chain carries TRBV4-3 and TRBJ1-1; 10 bases map to TRBD1. With 0 bases clipped from V and 4 bases from J, the junction kept 17 bases outside the gene matches. The CDR3 loop spans 20 amino acids. CDR1 and CDR2 from the germline V gene are LGHNA and YSLEER. The CDR3 DNA reads as TGCGCCAGCAGCCAAGATACTGGGACAGGGGAGTGGAGAGGGACCACTGAAGCTTTCTTT. Protein product: CASSQDTGTGEWRGTTEAFF.

On this clone: This sample includes further DNA sequences coding for the same CDR3. The chain links TRBV5-8 to TRBJ1-2; 10 bases fit TRBD1. This CDR3 comprises 16 residues. Per the germline V gene, CDR1 is SGHTS and CDR2 is YDEGEE. With 5 bases clipped from V and 1 base from J, the junction kept 8 bases outside the gene matches. CDR3 DNA: TGTGCCAGCAGTTGGGGCGGGACAGGGGATAACTATGGCTACACCTTC. Its translation is CASSWGGTGDNYGYTF.

The rearrangement links TRBV19 to TRBJ2-3, with 9 bases matching TRBD2. CDR3 length: 14 amino acids. V dropped 7 bases and J dropped 3; count of bases not matched to a gene: 5. CDR1 LNHDA and CDR2 SQIVND come from the germline V gene (reference sequence). CDR3 coding DNA: TGTGCCAGTAACCTAGCGGGGCCTACAGATACGCAGTATTTT. It yields the protein CASNLAGPTDTQYF.

The chain couples TRBV27 to TRBJ1-1; the D gene is possibly TRBD1 (5 bases). The length of the CDR3 is 14 residues. CDR1 is MNHEY and CDR2 is SMNVEV in the germline V gene (reference sequence). V lost 0 bases and J lost 6, with 11 bases in between. The CDR3 loop reads CASSLSQGGAEAFF. The CDR3 DNA follows: TGTGCCAGCAGTTTATCGCAGGGAGGCGCTGAAGCTTTCTTT.

The CDR3 sequence is CASSSIRQGTGELFF. CDR3 DNA sequence: TGTGCCAGCAGCTCGATCCGACAGGGAACCGGGGAGCTGTTTTTT. V usage is TRBV7-9 and J usage is TRBJ2-2; TRBD1 matches at 7 bases. V gave up 4 bases and J gave up 5 bases; unmatched junction bases: 7. From germline, CDR1 is SEHNR and CDR2 FQNEAQ (reference sequence). This CDR3 is built from 15 residues.

This sequence joins TRBV29-1 and TRBJ2-2; a weak D match, TRBD1 (6 bases). Deletions cut 2 bases from V and 0 bases from J, with 16 bases between. The CDR3 loop spans 17 amino acids. Germline lookup yields CDR1 SQVTM and CDR2 ANQGSEA. The CDR3 nucleotides read TGCAGCGTTGAACTTGCTGGACAGCGTGCGAACACCGGGGAGCTGTTTTTT. Translating gives CSVELAGQRANTGELFF.

This clone was detected once. At one of its ends the junction is not consistent with the germline gene, which may arise from a read error. The V gene is TRBV13, the J gene TRBJ1-6; D unresolved. The germline V gene encodes CDR1 PRHDT and CDR2 FYEKMQ (reference sequence). CDR3 length: 19 amino acids. CDR3 in amino acids: CASRLGVYEGPGRNSPLHF. As DNA, the CDR3 is TGTGCCAGCCGCTTAGGCGTGTACGAAGGCCCCGGGAGAAATTCACCCCTCCACTTT.

The chain is built from TRBV29-1 and TRBJ1-1, with 10 bases matching TRBD1. The V gene end was trimmed by 4 bases and the J gene end by 7 bases; junction bases not matched to a gene: 12. The CDR3 sequence is 15 residues long. Per germline, CDR1 SQVTM and CDR2 ANQGSEA. The CDR3 sequence: CSVGGGTGEVGEAFF. The CDR3 DNA follows: TGCAGCGTTGGGGGAGGGACAGGGGAAGTCGGTGAAGCTTTCTTT.

This clone occurred once. This chain uses TRBV2 with TRBJ1-2; TRBD1 might be the D (6 bases). The V end lost 8 bases, the J end lost 6 bases, and 28 bases lay between the germline ends. The CDR3 runs to 17 residues. CDR1 and CDR2 (germline): SNHLY, FYNNEI. The CDR3 nucleotides read TGTGCCAGCGAAAACTTAAAAACCGGGACACTGAATAATGGCTACACCTTC. Its translation is CASENLKTGTLNNGYTF.

This clone was detected once. The chain joins TRBV4-1 to TRBJ1-2, with D hard to call. This CDR3 is built from 12 residues. Looked up from germline, CDR1 is MGHRA and CDR2 is YSYEKL. The germline V and J ends were trimmed by 3 bases and 8 bases, with 10 bases remaining between them. The CDR3: CASSHLGRGYTF. CDR3 nucleotide sequence: TGCGCCAGCAGCCACCTAGGGAGAGGCTACACCTTC.

V gene TRBV2 combines with J gene TRBJ2-1; no definite D call. Trimming removed 9 bases at V and 5 bases at J, with 5 bases between. The CDR3 is 10 amino acids. From germline, CDR1 is SNHLY and CDR2 FYNNEI. In DNA form, the CDR3 reads TGTGCCAGTGCGGACAATGAGCAGTTCTTC. Protein: CASADNEQFF.

The V and J genes are TRBV29-1 and TRBJ2-3, with 11 positions matching TRBD1. Trimming took 0 bases from V and 3 from J; bases not matched to a gene: 8. The CDR3 sequence is 17 residues long. Germline V gene data show CDR1 as SQVTM and CDR2 as ANQGSEA. In DNA, the CDR3 is TGCAGCGTTGAAGATCTTCTAGGACAGGGGGCAACAGATACGCAGTATTTT. It specifies CSVEDLLGQGATDTQYF.

This chain uses TRBV4-3 with TRBJ1-3; D call uncertain. The CDR3 loop spans 16 amino acids. The germline V gene has CDR1 LGHNA and CDR2 YSLEER. Trimming left V 0 bases short and J 4 bases short, with 13 bases between. The CDR3 region is CASSQDRDPRGNTIYF. The DNA of the CDR3 is TGCGCCAGCAGCCAAGACCGGGATCCGCGCGGAAACACCATATATTTT.